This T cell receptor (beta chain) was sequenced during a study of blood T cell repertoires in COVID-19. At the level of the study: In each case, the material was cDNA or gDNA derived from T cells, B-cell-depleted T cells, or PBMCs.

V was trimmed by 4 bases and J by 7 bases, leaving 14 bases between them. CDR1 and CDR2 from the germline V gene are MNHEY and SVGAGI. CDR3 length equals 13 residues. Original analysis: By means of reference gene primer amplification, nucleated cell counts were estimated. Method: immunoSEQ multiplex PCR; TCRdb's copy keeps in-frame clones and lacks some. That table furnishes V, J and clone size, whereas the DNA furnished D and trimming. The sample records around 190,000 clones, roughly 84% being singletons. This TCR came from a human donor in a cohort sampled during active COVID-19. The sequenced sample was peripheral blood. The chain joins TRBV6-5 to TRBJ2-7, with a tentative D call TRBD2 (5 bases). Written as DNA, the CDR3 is TGTGCCAGCAGTTGGGGAAGCGGCCAGGAGCAGTACTTC. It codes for CASSWGSGQEQYF.